This T cell receptor (beta chain) is drawn from a study of Ad26.COV2.S vaccination and SARS-CoV-2 variants. The wider study: Once or twice, 56 days apart, Ad26.COV2.S was delivered intramuscularly.

Noted treatment: roughly 18 received Ad26.COV2.S at low or high dose, single or two shots; several received placebo; per-sample allocation not given. The study sampled participants on day 63 after the first vaccine or placebo injection. This adult donor, from Boston, was 18-55 years old. Wuhan-strain SARS-CoV-2 spike was expressed by the Ad26 vector that made up the vaccine. Some clones are missing from TCRdb's copy, which holds only in-frame ones; the method was immunoSEQ multiplex PCR. This table holds about 370,000 clones, 89% found once. Concerning this clone: Its antigen is not known.

Germline V lookup: CDR1 KGHSH, CDR2 LQKENI. The CDR3 contains 16 residues. The V and J ends lost 3 bases and 6 bases, in that order; junction bases with no gene match: 8. Study conclusions and caveats: Possible underestimation of total T cell responses by the TCR breadth and depth analyses was noted.

The sequenced sample was peripheral blood, obtained in a trial of Ad26.COV2.S vaccine versus placebo. This chain links TRBV18 with TRBJ2-2; 9 bases line up with TRBD2. The sequence derives from a person aged 18-65 years who received the Ad26.COV2.S COVID-19 vaccine or a placebo. The CDR3 region has the DNA TGTGCCAGCTCACCCGTAATAGCGGGAGCGGCCGGGGAGCTGTTTTTT. This encodes CASSPVIAGAAGELFF.